Listed below are T cell receptor beta chains from one sample, sequenced in a study of T-cell memory formation after mild COVID-19. TCRdb re-called the 5' RACE reads with MiXCR, one entry per CDR3 protein. The sample consists of around 180,000 distinct CDR3 sequences, around 20% of them appearing once. The material sequenced was PBMCs or a T cell subset sorted from them (not recorded which). These receptors were collected from a man aged 18-30 years who had mild COVID-19 (a few samples of this study predate the infection). Cell type and time point are not known. Both conserved end residues are part of each CDR3. The order of the fields is CDR3 DNA, CDR3 protein, J gene, clone size, V gene, D gene. The D gene is left open where the match is weak. Clone size is not always given. Where it is, it says once, few, many or a class for expanded clones.

DNA: TGTGCCAGCAGTTGGGGGATCTCTGGGGCCAACGTCCTGACTTTC
CDR3: CASSWGISGANVLTF
J: TRBJ2-6
size: .
V: TRBV6-6
D: .

DNA: TGTGCCAGCAGCTTAAGAGGGGGGACGGGAGGCAATCAGCCCCAGCATTTT
CDR3: CASSLRGGTGGNQPQHF
J: TRBJ1-5
size: few
V: TRBV7-2
D: .

DNA: TGTGCCAGCAGCCGGGGACTAGCGGGGGGGATAGATACGCAGTATTTT
CDR3: CASSRGLAGGIDTQYF
J: TRBJ2-3
size: few
V: TRBV6-6
D: TRBD2

DNA: TGCAGTGCTAGACCTGGGACATTGGGGGTCACTGAAGCTTTCTTT
CDR3: CSARPGTLGVTEAFF
J: TRBJ1-1
size: .
V: TRBV20-1
D: .

DNA: TGCGCCAGCAGCCCCCAGGGGGAAGGCACAGATACGCAGTATTTT
CDR3: CASSPQGEGTDTQYF
J: TRBJ2-3
size: .
V: TRBV5-1
D: TRBD1

DNA: TGTGCCTCATATTATTCGGCGGGGGGGAGCAAAAACATTCAGTACTTC
CDR3: CASYYSAGGSKNIQYF
J: TRBJ2-4
size: few
V: TRBV7-2
D: TRBD2

DNA: TGTGCCAGCAGCTTGGGAGGAGCTAACTATGGCTACACCTTC
CDR3: CASSLGGANYGYTF
J: TRBJ1-2
size: .
V: TRBV5-4
D: .

DNA: TGCGCCAGCAGCTTGGGGGACCCCAATTCACCCCTCCACTTT
CDR3: CASSLGDPNSPLHF
J: TRBJ1-6
size: few
V: TRBV5-1
D: .

DNA: TGTGCTAGTGCTAAAAACTACGAGCAGTACTTC
CDR3: CASAKNYEQYF
J: TRBJ2-7
size: .
V: TRBV12-5
D: .

DNA: TGCGCCAGCAGCCAAGAGGGTCAGCCTGATCAGCCCCAGCATTTT
CDR3: CASSQEGQPDQPQHF
J: TRBJ1-5
size: .
V: TRBV4-3
D: .

DNA: TGTGCCACCAGGGGAGGCTCAGGAGATGGCTACACCTTC
CDR3: CATRGGSGDGYTF
J: TRBJ1-2
size: few
V: TRBV10-3
D: .

DNA: TGCGCCAGCAGCCAATACAATGAGCAGTTCTTC
CDR3: CASSQYNEQFF
J: TRBJ2-1
size: many
V: TRBV4-1
D: .

DNA: TGTGCCATCAGTGGGGTGGAGAACACTGAAGCTTTCTTT
CDR3: CAISGVENTEAFF
J: TRBJ1-1
size: .
V: TRBV10-3
D: .

DNA: TGTGCCAGCAGCTTAGAAGCAATGACTCATTACGAGCAGTACTTC
CDR3: CASSLEAMTHYEQYF
J: TRBJ2-7
size: many
V: TRBV7-2
D: .

DNA: TGTGCCAGCAGTCCCCTGAGCATTGGCGGAACGCGGATCCAAGAGACCCAGTACTTC
CDR3: CASSPLSIGGTRIQETQYF
J: TRBJ2-5
size: few
V: TRBV12-3/TRBV12-4
D: .

DNA: TGTGCCAGCAGCCCCCCCTACTCTGGAAACACCATATATTTT
CDR3: CASSPPYSGNTIYF
J: TRBJ1-3
size: few
V: TRBV3-1
D: .

DNA: TGCAGCGTTTTGTTAAGGGGGCTTGACACTGAAGCTTTCTTT
CDR3: CSVLLRGLDTEAFF
J: TRBJ1-1
size: .
V: TRBV29-1
D: TRBD1

DNA: TGTGCCAGCAGTGGGGACAGTAATTCACCCCTCCACTTT
CDR3: CASSGDSNSPLHF
J: TRBJ1-6
size: few
V: TRBV6-5
D: TRBD1

DNA: TGTGCCAGCAGACCGGACATGCGTCTGACCCTCCACTTT
CDR3: CASRPDMRLTLHF
J: TRBJ1-6
size: many
V: TRBV6-2/TRBV6-3
D: .

DNA: TGCGCCAGCAGCCAGACAGGGGGTTTTACCTACGAGCAGTACTTC
CDR3: CASSQTGGFTYEQYF
J: TRBJ2-7
size: few
V: TRBV4-3
D: TRBD1

DNA: TGTGCCAGCAGCAGAGGGACAGTTTGGGAAAAACTGTTTTTT
CDR3: CASSRGTVWEKLFF
J: TRBJ1-4
size: few
V: TRBV7-2
D: TRBD1

DNA: TGTGCCAGTGGACAACTCAATCAGCCCCAGCATTTT
CDR3: CASGQLNQPQHF
J: TRBJ1-5
size: .
V: TRBV12-3/TRBV12-4
D: .

DNA: TGTGCCACCAGCAACAGCCGCACAGATACGCAGTATTTT
CDR3: CATSNSRTDTQYF
J: TRBJ2-3
size: .
V: TRBV15
D: .

DNA: TGTGCCAGCAGCTTCCGGACTAGCGGGATCACAGATACGCAGTATTTT
CDR3: CASSFRTSGITDTQYF
J: TRBJ2-3
size: .
V: TRBV9
D: TRBD2

DNA: TGTGCCAGCAGCGTAGAAGGATTGGAGACCCAGTACTTC
CDR3: CASSVEGLETQYF
J: TRBJ2-5
size: .
V: TRBV9
D: .

DNA: TGTGCCATCAGAGAGAACAGCGGGGGGGCGGGAGATACGCAGTATTTT
CDR3: CAIRENSGGAGDTQYF
J: TRBJ2-3
size: once
V: TRBV10-3
D: TRBD2

DNA: TGTGCCAGCAGACCAACAGGCCGAGGGCAGCCCCAGCATTTT
CDR3: CASRPTGRGQPQHF
J: TRBJ1-5
size: .
V: TRBV7-3
D: .

DNA: TGTGCCAGCAGCTTGACGGCCAGCCCCCCTGCCAAAAACATTCAGTACTTC
CDR3: CASSLTASPPAKNIQYF
J: TRBJ2-4
size: many
V: TRBV5-5
D: .

DNA: TGCAGTGCTAGGCGTGGATCGCTCTTCTACGAGCAGTACTTC
CDR3: CSARRGSLFYEQYF
J: TRBJ2-7
size: .
V: TRBV20-1
D: .

DNA: TGCAGTGCCCGTAAAGGGGGGTACAATGAGCAGTTCTTC
CDR3: CSARKGGYNEQFF
J: TRBJ2-1
size: few
V: TRBV20-1
D: .

DNA: TGTGCCAGCAGTTACTCGAAAATCGGGGGCGGCTATGGCTACACCTTC
CDR3: CASSYSKIGGGYGYTF
J: TRBJ1-2
size: .
V: TRBV6-5
D: .

DNA: TGTGCCAGCAGCTTAGCGGGCAGGGCAACAGCTTTCTTT
CDR3: CASSLAGRATAFF
J: TRBJ1-1
size: few
V: TRBV11-2
D: .

DNA: TGTGCCAGCAGCGTAGTTGGGACCTACAATGAGCAGTTCTTC
CDR3: CASSVVGTYNEQFF
J: TRBJ2-1
size: few
V: TRBV9
D: .

DNA: TGTGCCAGCAGAACTTCGGGCTTCGGTGGGGGTGAAGCTTTCTTT
CDR3: CASRTSGFGGGEAFF
J: TRBJ1-1
size: .
V: TRBV28
D: .

DNA: TGCAGTGCTACCAGGGGGAACACTGAAGCTTTCTTT
CDR3: CSATRGNTEAFF
J: TRBJ1-1
size: few
V: TRBV20-1
D: .

DNA: TGCGCCAGCAGTCAGGGGGCGACGACTGAAGCTTTCTTT
CDR3: CASSQGATTEAFF
J: TRBJ1-1
size: .
V: TRBV5-1
D: TRBD1

DNA: TGTGCCAGCAGTTTAAAACCGACACCGTTGCAGGGAGAAGCTTTCTTT
CDR3: CASSLKPTPLQGEAFF
J: TRBJ1-1
size: few
V: TRBV27
D: .

DNA: TGTGCCAGCAGCACCCGCTCTGAGGGTACGCAGTATTTT
CDR3: CASSTRSEGTQYF
J: TRBJ2-3
size: few
V: TRBV7-2
D: .

DNA: TGTGCCAGCAGTTCCCAGGGGGCTGAGGAGACCCAGTACTTC
CDR3: CASSSQGAEETQYF
J: TRBJ2-5
size: .
V: TRBV12-3/TRBV12-4
D: TRBD1

DNA: TGTGCCAGCTCCTGGCAACAGGGGGCCTCCAATGAGCAGTTCTTC
CDR3: CASSWQQGASNEQFF
J: TRBJ2-1
size: .
V: TRBV18
D: TRBD1

DNA: TGTGCCAGCAGCATTGACCAGAACACCGGGGAGCTGTTTTTT
CDR3: CASSIDQNTGELFF
J: TRBJ2-2
size: .
V: TRBV5-4
D: .

DNA: TGTGCCAGCAGCTCCGACCAGGGGTATCATTGGTACTTC
CDR3: CASSSDQGYHWYF
J: TRBJ2-5
size: .
V: TRBV5-4
D: .

DNA: TGCGCCAGCAGCATGGAGCGGGGGACAGATACGCAGTATTTT
CDR3: CASSMERGTDTQYF
J: TRBJ2-3
size: few
V: TRBV5-1
D: TRBD2

DNA: TGCGCCAGCAGCCCCCGGACAGGATCGGGTGAAAAACTGTTTTTT
CDR3: CASSPRTGSGEKLFF
J: TRBJ1-4
size: .
V: TRBV5-1
D: TRBD1

DNA: TGTGCCAGCAGCTCAGAATCAGAGAACACTGAAGCTTTCTTT
CDR3: CASSSESENTEAFF
J: TRBJ1-1
size: once
V: TRBV7-8
D: .

DNA: TGTGCCAGCAGGACTCCGGATGACGGGGAGCTGTTTTTT
CDR3: CASRTPDDGELFF
J: TRBJ2-2
size: few
V: TRBV7-2
D: .

DNA: TGTGCCAGCAGCGTAGTCTGGTCCGGCACTGAAGCTTTCTTT
CDR3: CASSVVWSGTEAFF
J: TRBJ1-1
size: .
V: TRBV9
D: .

DNA: TGCAGTGCCAGAGAGGGATCAGGCAATCAGCCCCAGCATTTT
CDR3: CSAREGSGNQPQHF
J: TRBJ1-5
size: .
V: TRBV20-1
D: .

DNA: TGCGCCAGCAGCCGAGGTAGCGGGGACACAGATACGCAGTATTTT
CDR3: CASSRGSGDTDTQYF
J: TRBJ2-3
size: many
V: TRBV4-1
D: TRBD2

DNA: TGCGCCAGCAGCGGGACAGGGGTTAACTATGGCTACACCTTC
CDR3: CASSGTGVNYGYTF
J: TRBJ1-2
size: .
V: TRBV5-1
D: TRBD1

DNA: TGTGCCTCACGACAAGAGGGTGGGGGAAGTGAGCAGTTCTTC
CDR3: CASRQEGGGSEQFF
J: TRBJ2-1
size: .
V: TRBV10-3
D: .

DNA: TGTGCCAGCACAGGGACTAGAACCAATGAGCAGTTCTTC
CDR3: CASTGTRTNEQFF
J: TRBJ2-1
size: .
V: TRBV2
D: TRBD2

DNA: TGCGCCAGCAGCCACGGGACAGCTGGAAACACCATATATTTT
CDR3: CASSHGTAGNTIYF
J: TRBJ1-3
size: .
V: TRBV5-1
D: TRBD1

DNA: TGTGCCAGCAGTCAGGACCTCTATAATTCACCCCTCCACTTT
CDR3: CASSQDLYNSPLHF
J: TRBJ1-6
size: .
V: TRBV6-6
D: .

DNA: TGTGCCAGCAGCCGGGATCTCGGGGAGAAACTGTTTTTT
CDR3: CASSRDLGEKLFF
J: TRBJ1-4
size: .
V: TRBV12-3/TRBV12-4
D: .

DNA: TGTGCCAGCAGCCATACGACAGGGATAGGAAACACTGAAGCTTTCTTT
CDR3: CASSHTTGIGNTEAFF
J: TRBJ1-1
size: few
V: TRBV28
D: TRBD1

DNA: TGTGCCAGCAGCCCCCAAGGGGGAAAAGCTTTCTTT
CDR3: CASSPQGGKAFF
J: TRBJ1-1
size: .
V: TRBV3-1
D: .